The rows below give T cell receptor beta chains drawn from one sample of a study of regulatory T cells in long-lasting Graves disease. TCRdb re-derived calls from the multiplex PCR reads in MiXCR, one entry per CDR3 protein. The sample lists 350,000 to 450,000 distinct CDR3 sequences, around 20% occurring once. The sample was peripheral blood mononuclear cells (PBMCs), taken when the disease was refractory, from a patient treated with antithyroid drugs. The receptors were gathered from a female donor with Graves disease. CDR3s include the opening cysteine and the closing phenylalanine or tryptophan. Fields, in order: CDR3 DNA, CDR3 protein, J gene, D gene, V gene, clone size. D genes are given only for firm matches. For some rows the clone size is stated as once, few or many, or as a class when expanded; others skip it.

TGTGCCAGCAGTCTGGAGCGGGATTCCTACGAGCAGTACTTC	CASSLERDSYEQYF	TRBJ2-7	TRBD2	TRBV6-1	few
TGTGCCAGCAGCCATTCGACAGCAAATAATTCACCCCTCCACTTT	CASSHSTANNSPLHF	TRBJ1-6	NA	TRBV3-1	few
TGTGCCAGCAGCCCCCTATATCGGGGACCTCTCTACGAGCAGTACTTC	CASSPLYRGPLYEQYF	TRBJ2-7	NA	TRBV14	NA
TGTGCCAGCGGACGGATTGGCTCCTACGAGCAGTACTTC	CASGRIGSYEQYF	TRBJ2-7	NA	TRBV7-9	NA
TGTGCCAGCAGCCAAGATGGAACAGACGAAGCTTTCTTT	CASSQDGTDEAFF	TRBJ1-1	NA	TRBV14	few
TGCAGTGCTAGTCCGGGCAACAATGAGCAGTTCTTC	CSASPGNNEQFF	TRBJ2-1	NA	TRBV20-1	NA
TGTGCCAGCGGCCTGCGAGGGGGCAATGGCTACACCTTC	CASGLRGGNGYTF	TRBJ1-2	TRBD1	TRBV6-1	many
TGTGCCAGCAGTCCGGGACAACGCCTCTATGGCTACACCTTC	CASSPGQRLYGYTF	TRBJ1-2	NA	TRBV6-2/TRBV6-3	many
TGTGCCAGCAAGAGGACAAAAAGCTCCTACGAGCAGTACTTC	CASKRTKSSYEQYF	TRBJ2-7	NA	TRBV6-1	many
TGTGCCAGCACCCGTACGGGCGGGAGTAGGAATGAGCAGTTCTTC	CASTRTGGSRNEQFF	TRBJ2-1	TRBD2	TRBV12-3/TRBV12-4	NA
TGCAGTGCTAGAGATGGTCCAGGGAGGAACGAGCAGTACTTC	CSARDGPGRNEQYF	TRBJ2-7	NA	TRBV20-1	NA
TGTGCCAGCAGTGAAGCAAGGGGCGCGGGGCACGAAAAACTGTTTTTT	CASSEARGAGHEKLFF	TRBJ1-4	NA	TRBV6-1	many
TGCAGTGCTAGAGACGAGGGAGGGAGCAATCAGCCCCAGCATTTT	CSARDEGGSNQPQHF	TRBJ1-5	NA	TRBV20-1	NA
TGTGCCAGCAGCTTAAATACGGGACACACTGAAGCTTTCTTT	CASSLNTGHTEAFF	TRBJ1-1	NA	TRBV7-9	NA
TGTGCCAGCAGCTGGACAGGGATGGACCCAACTAATGAAAAACTGTTTTTT	CASSWTGMDPTNEKLFF	TRBJ1-4	TRBD1	TRBV5-5	many
TGTGCCAGTAGTCTCCCCTTGGGGGTAGGCAATCAGCCCCAGCATTTT	CASSLPLGVGNQPQHF	TRBJ1-5	NA	TRBV19	many
TGCGCCAGCAGCTTGGCACAGGCCTCCTACGAGCAGTACTTC	CASSLAQASYEQYF	TRBJ2-7	NA	TRBV5-1	NA
TGTGCCATCAGTGAGGGCGCGGCTAGCGGCGGGGAGCAGTACTTC	CAISEGAASGGEQYF	TRBJ2-7	TRBD2	TRBV10-3	many
TGTGCCAGTAGTATAAATCCGGGACCGACCTACGAGCAGTACTTC	CASSINPGPTYEQYF	TRBJ2-7	NA	TRBV19	NA
TGCAGTGCTAGACAGCCAACTAATGAAAAACTGTTTTTT	CSARQPTNEKLFF	TRBJ1-4	NA	TRBV20-1	many
TGCAGCGTTCAGGGCCGGCCCTACGAGCAGTACTTC	CSVQGRPYEQYF	TRBJ2-7	NA	TRBV29-1	NA
TGTGCCAGCAGACCCGCAGGGGGAGGCACAGATACGCAGTATTTT	CASRPAGGGTDTQYF	TRBJ2-3	TRBD1	TRBV6-1	NA
TGTGCCAGCAGCCGAGGGGACAGGGGGCTGAATGAGCAGTTCTTC	CASSRGDRGLNEQFF	TRBJ2-1	TRBD1	TRBV11-2	once
TGCGCCAGCAGCTTGGATACTTCTAGCAATCAGCCCCAGCATTTT	CASSLDTSSNQPQHF	TRBJ1-5	NA	TRBV5-1	NA
TGCAGCGTTGGGGGTGGGGTACTAGCGGGATCAGAGACCCAGTACTTC	CSVGGGVLAGSETQYF	TRBJ2-5	TRBD2	TRBV29-1	NA
TGCGCCAGCAGCTTAGCCCAACCGGGACAGCAGTACTTC	CASSLAQPGQQYF	TRBJ2-7	NA	TRBV4-1	NA
TGTGCCAGCAGTGAACTAGGGTCGGTCTCCTACGAGCAGTACTTC	CASSELGSVSYEQYF	TRBJ2-7	NA	TRBV2	many
TGTGCCACCAGCACAGGACAGGGGGCCTATGGCTACACCTTC	CATSTGQGAYGYTF	TRBJ1-2	TRBD1	TRBV15	many
TGCGCCAGCAGCTTGAGGCCGCCGGGTGCCACCGGGGAGCTGTTTTTT	CASSLRPPGATGELFF	TRBJ2-2	NA	TRBV5-1	few
TGTGCCAGCTCGGGACTAGCGAGGGAGACCCAGTACTTC	CASSGLARETQYF	TRBJ2-5	TRBD2	TRBV6-1	many
TGCGCCAGCAGCTCTGGGGACAGGTCGAACACTGAAGCTTTCTTT	CASSSGDRSNTEAFF	TRBJ1-1	TRBD1	TRBV5-1	NA
TGCAGCGTTGGGACAGGAACGAACACTGAAGCTTTCTTT	CSVGTGTNTEAFF	TRBJ1-1	TRBD1	TRBV29-1	few
TGTGCCAGCAGTCTTAGCGGGGACCCCTACGAGCAGTACTTC	CASSLSGDPYEQYF	TRBJ2-7	TRBD2	TRBV28	many
TGTGCCAGCAGTTCTACTAAGAAACCGGGCCCTGGCTCGACCTTC	CASSSTKKPGPGSTF	TRBJ1-2	NA	TRBV13	many
TGTGCCAGCTCACCACTGGACCGTAACACTGAAGCTTTCTTT	CASSPLDRNTEAFF	TRBJ1-1	NA	TRBV18	few
TGTGCCAGCAGTGAGGTGGGGTTAGGTCAGCCCCAGCATTTT	CASSEVGLGQPQHF	TRBJ1-5	NA	TRBV25-1	NA
TGTGCCAGTAGTGTGACAGGACAGGGCACTGAAGCTTTCTTT	CASSVTGQGTEAFF	TRBJ1-1	TRBD1	TRBV19	few
TGTGCCAGCCTAACGAGAGGCACAGATACGCAGTATTTT	CASLTRGTDTQYF	TRBJ2-3	NA	TRBV2	few
TGTGCCAGCAGTTACAGGGGATTCCAAGAGACCCAGTACTTC	CASSYRGFQETQYF	TRBJ2-5	TRBD1	TRBV12-3/TRBV12-4	many
TGTGCCAGCAGTTATAGGCTCGGACAGGGCGCATCCTACGAGCAGTACTTC	CASSYRLGQGASYEQYF	TRBJ2-7	TRBD1	TRBV6-2/TRBV6-3	NA
TGCAGTGCTAGAGAGAAGGGCGCATTAAGCAATCAGTCCCAGCATTTT	CSAREKGALSNQSQHF	TRBJ1-5	NA	TRBV20-1	NA
TGTGCCAGCAGTGAGGCGGGGAGGACCTCCTACGAGCAGTACTTC	CASSEAGRTSYEQYF	TRBJ2-7	NA	TRBV2	many
TGCAGTGCTAGAGACCAGAGCGGGAAAAGAACCGGGGAGCTGTCTTTT	CSARDQSGKRTGELSF	TRBJ2-2	TRBD2	TRBV20-1	few
TGTGCCAGCAGTCCGGCAGAATATAGCAATCAGCCCCAGCATTTT	CASSPAEYSNQPQHF	TRBJ1-5	NA	TRBV28	many
TGCAGCGTTGTTAGGGGGGCTGCGGAGACCCAGTACTTC	CSVVRGAAETQYF	TRBJ2-5	NA	TRBV29-1	many
TGTGCCAGCAGCTTAGAGATCATGAACACTGAAGCTTTCTTT	CASSLEIMNTEAFF	TRBJ1-1	NA	TRBV7-8	many
TGTGCCAGCACCAAAAAAGAAGCTTTCTTT	CASTKKEAFF	TRBJ1-1	NA	TRBV12-3/TRBV12-4	many
TGTGCCAGCAGCTGGGACAGGGGCCGCTACGAGCAGTACTTC	CASSWDRGRYEQYF	TRBJ2-7	TRBD1	TRBV7-2	NA
TGTGCCAGCAGTTACTCGAGACTTCGCTGGGACTCCTACGAGCAGTACTTC	CASSYSRLRWDSYEQYF	TRBJ2-7	NA	TRBV6-5	NA
TGTGCCAGCAGCATTAGCGGGATGCATACCTACGAGCAGTACTTC	CASSISGMHTYEQYF	TRBJ2-7	TRBD2	TRBV7-2	NA
TGTGCCAGCAGCTTATCGGACACATACTCTGGAAACACCATATATTTT	CASSLSDTYSGNTIYF	TRBJ1-3	NA	TRBV7-2	few